This T cell receptor (beta chain) was recorded in a study of OX40 agonist ivuxolimab in advanced cancers. Regarding the research as a whole: Ivuxolimab, which targeted the costimulatory receptor OX40 (CD134), was an agonistic, fully human IgG2 monoclonal antibody. Of the 50 to 55 dose-escalation patients, hepatocellular carcinoma was present in about 20, melanoma in approximately 15, renal cell carcinoma in 9 and head and neck cancer in 9. The paper describes the monotherapy dose-escalation part (N of about 52 patients) of the phase I trial of ivuxolimab. Prior anti-PD-1, anti-PD-L1 or anti-CTLA-4 therapy was permitted, and roughly two fifths of dose-escalation patients had received checkpoint inhibitors. The purpose of peripheral TCRbeta sequencing was to test whether ivuxolimab changed TCR sequence diversity and led to clonal T-cell expansion. Partial responses were achieved by three dose-escalation patients, of whom one had hepatocellular carcinoma and two had cutaneous melanoma. Intravenous ivuxolimab was administered to patients every 2 weeks at six dose levels: 0.01, 0.1, 0.3, 1.5, 3 and 10 mg/kg. A male proportion of 82.7% and a mean age of roughly 55 years, ranging from about 23 to 90, were recorded for the dose-escalation cohort. The investigation overall reported the following: Partial responders in the 0.1-3.0 mg/kg groups had among the lowest normalized peripheral clonal expansion, especially among CD8+ T cells. Which antigens the clonally expanded peripheral T cells were specific for was not determined. On average, CD8+ T cells showed more expanded clones than CD4+ T cells after ivuxolimab. At doses of 0.1 to 3.0 mg/kg, clonal expansion of both CD4+ and CD8+ T cells in blood was seen between baseline and week 6. Low levels of normalized T-cell clonal expansion were also seen in some patients who did not respond.

As for this clone: It lacks a known antigen. Base qualities are not provided; no much larger clone lies one nucleotide away.

The trial excluded patients who had a history of autoimmune disease or who were on systemic immunosuppression. Peripheral blood for TCR sequencing was drawn from every dose cohort at baseline, at cycle 4 day 1 and at cycle 7 day 1. The samples were taken from a phase I, first-in-human, multicenter, open-label dose-escalation trial of ivuxolimab. Adults with locally advanced or metastatic melanoma, renal cell, hepatocellular, or head and neck squamous cell carcinoma were enrolled in the trial. Before TCR sequencing, CD4+ T cells and CD8+ T cells from peripheral blood were sorted into separate populations. Genomic DNA was isolated from the sorted cells so that the TCRbeta CDR3 region could be sequenced. TCRbeta CDR3 regions were sequenced using the immunoSEQ Assay. TCRdb holds this immuneACCESS table with in-frame rearrangements only. Some clones are missing; in checked studies, unresolved V genes explain under half, and the rest has no known cause. Across this sample there are around 80,000 clones, with approximately 93% seen only once. Roughly 20% of the sample comes from the top ten.

The TCR comes from an adult with an advanced solid tumor such as melanoma, head and neck, liver or kidney cancer. The source material was CD4+ or CD8+ T cells sorted from blood, sampled in a trial of the OX40 agonist ivuxolimab.

CDR3 region: CASSQDPTGANTEAFF. The nucleotide sequence is TGCGCCAGCAGCCAAGATCCGACAGGGGCGAACACTGAAGCTTTCTTT. The V and J segments used are TRBV4-3 and TRBJ1-1; 8 nucleotides in the junction match TRBD1. The CDR3 covers 16 residues, taking in both the cysteine and the phenylalanine. Of all the DNA, just the CDR3 is kept, 48 bases in frame from base 1. From V the trimming removes 0 bases and from J it removes 1 base, while the gene matches leave 4 bases of the junction unaccounted for. CDR1 LGHNA and CDR2 YSLEER were looked up in the germline V gene.